Listed below are T cell receptor beta chains from one sample, sequenced in a study of CD8 T cells in ankylosing spondylitis. MiXCR, applied by TCRdb to the 5' RACE reads, yields one record per CDR3 protein. The sample yields 330,000 or so distinct CDR3 sequences, 8% seen once. Sequencing was performed on blood, either unsorted or a sorted T cell fraction (not recorded which). Receptors originate from a male donor with ankylosing spondylitis. CDR3s include the opening cysteine and the closing phenylalanine or tryptophan. Each record gives: D gene, clone size, J gene, V gene, CDR3 DNA, CDR3 protein. A D gene is named only where the DNA matches it firmly. Clone size is stated in some rows and not others, as once, few, many or a class when expanded.

NA many TRBJ2-1 TRBV14 TGTGCCAGCAGCCCGGTCCAAAGGAGCTCCTACAATGAGCAGTTCTTC CASSPVQRSSYNEQFF
NA few TRBJ1-1 TRBV20-1 TGCAGTGCTAGAGATCAAGGCAGTGAAGCTTTCTTT CSARDQGSEAFF
TRBD1 many TRBJ2-7 TRBV6-1 TGTGCCAGCAGCAAGGGGGCAGAAGTCACCTACGAGCAGTACTTC CASSKGAEVTYEQYF
NA NA TRBJ2-5 TRBV7-6 TGTGCCAGCAGCCCGAGGACAGCGGAGACTGGGACCCAGTACTTC CASSPRTAETGTQYF
NA NA TRBJ1-5 TRBV7-2 TGTGCCAGCAGCCGACCGGGAAGTCAGCCCCAGCATTTT CASSRPGSQPQHF
TRBD2 few TRBJ2-7 TRBV5-6 TGTGCCAGCAGCTTGGCAACTAGCGCGTACTACGAGCAGTACTTC CASSLATSAYYEQYF
TRBD1 NA TRBJ2-5 TRBV5-1 TGCGCCAGCAGCCAGGGACAGGCCATAGGGGCGACCCAGTACTTC CASSQGQAIGATQYF
TRBD1 NA TRBJ1-1 TRBV5-1 TGCGCCAGCAGCTTGAGGTCGGACAGGGGAACTGAAGCTTTCTTT CASSLRSDRGTEAFF
NA NA TRBJ2-7 TRBV6-2/TRBV6-3 TGTGCCAGCAGTTCTCCGCGGCAGGGAGTCTACGAGCAGTACTTC CASSSPRQGVYEQYF
NA NA TRBJ1-2 TRBV28 TGTGCCAGCGCGGACTATGGCTACACCTTC CASADYGYTF
TRBD1 NA TRBJ2-2 TRBV25-1 TGTGCCAGCAGTAAAGTCAGGGGGATCACCGGGGAGCTGTTTTTT CASSKVRGITGELFF
NA NA TRBJ1-1 TRBV7-3 TGTGCCAGCAGCTTATTCCCCAGGTTGGGCACTGAAGCTTTCTTT CASSLFPRLGTEAFF
NA many TRBJ2-7 TRBV29-1 TGCAGCGTATCGGACATCCTGATCTACGAGCAGTACTTC CSVSDILIYEQYF
NA many TRBJ2-1 TRBV29-1 TGCAGCGCCCGGTGGGGACGCTTCAATGAGCAGTTCTTC CSARWGRFNEQFF
NA many TRBJ2-4 TRBV18 TGTGCCAGCTCACCAAGGTCCTCGGACCCCCCAGTTCAGTACTTC CASSPRSSDPPVQYF
NA few TRBJ1-2 TRBV4-3 TGCGCCAGCAGCCAAGATCCCCTCTATGGCTACACCTTC CASSQDPLYGYTF
TRBD2 many TRBJ2-3 TRBV4-2 TGTGCCAGCAGCCGAGGATTAGGAAGGACTAGCGGGAGTACAGATACGCAGTATTTT CASSRGLGRTSGSTDTQYF
NA few TRBJ2-5 TRBV7-8 TGTGCCAGCAGCTTAAATCATCTTTCAGAGACCCAGTACTTC CASSLNHLSETQYF
TRBD2 few TRBJ2-7 TRBV5-1 TGCGCCAGCAGCTCTAGCGGGAGAGGGTACGAGCAGTACTTC CASSSSGRGYEQYF
NA many TRBJ2-1 TRBV28 TGTGCCAGCAGTTTCAGGGGCCTCAACTCCTACAATGAGCAGTTCTTC CASSFRGLNSYNEQFF
TRBD1 few TRBJ1-1 TRBV20-1 TGCAGTGCCGAATCAGGGGGCAGGTGGAACACTGAAGCTTTCTTT CSAESGGRWNTEAFF
NA many TRBJ1-3 TRBV29-1 TGCAGCGTTGAAGATCAAGGCAGCGGAACGTACGGTGGAAACACCATATATTTT CSVEDQGSGTYGGNTIYF
NA NA TRBJ2-5 TRBV7-2 TGTGCCAGCAGCCCCTTAGCGGTCGTCACCCAGTACTTC CASSPLAVVTQYF
NA many TRBJ1-2 TRBV29-1 TGCAGCGTTGGGGACCTAACTGGGTATGGCTACACCTTC CSVGDLTGYGYTF
NA many TRBJ2-1 TRBV11-2 TGTGCCAGCAGCTTGCGGGGTAGCGGAGTCTACAATGAGCAGTTCTTC CASSLRGSGVYNEQFF
NA many TRBJ2-5 TRBV25-1 TGTGCCAGCAGTGACTGGGCATCGCAAGAGACCCAGTACTTC CASSDWASQETQYF
NA few TRBJ2-7 TRBV3-1 TGTGCCAGCAGCCAAGTCTGGACCGAGAGCTCCTACGAGCAGTACTTC CASSQVWTESSYEQYF
NA few TRBJ2-7 TRBV6-1 TGTGCCAGCAGTGAGAGACCCTGGCAGCCCTACGAGCAGTACTTC CASSERPWQPYEQYF
TRBD1 few TRBJ2-7 TRBV5-6 TGTGCCAGCAGCCGCCGGGACAGGGGGCTCTGGGAGCAGTACTTC CASSRRDRGLWEQYF
TRBD1 many TRBJ2-7 TRBV5-1 TGCGCCAGCAGCTTGTTATGGGGACAGACCTTCCCCCAGGGCGAGCAGTACTTC CASSLLWGQTFPQGEQYF
NA many TRBJ2-7 TRBV9 TGTGCCAGCAGCGTGGGCGGGAACCCCTACGAGCAGTACTTC CASSVGGNPYEQYF
NA NA TRBJ1-4 TRBV20-1 TGCAGTGCTGGAGGCTCAACTAATGAAAAACTGTTTTTT CSAGGSTNEKLFF
NA NA TRBJ2-1 TRBV6-2/TRBV6-3 TGTGCCAGCAGTTACAGGGGACATTTCTATGAGCAGTTCTTC CASSYRGHFYEQFF
NA NA TRBJ2-1 TRBV12-3/TRBV12-4 TGTGCCAGCAGGTTAGCGCTAGATTACAATGAGCAGTTCTTC CASRLALDYNEQFF
TRBD1 few TRBJ2-7 TRBV24-1 TGTGCCACCAGTGGCCCCGGGACAGGGCGCGAGCAGTACTTC CATSGPGTGREQYF
NA few TRBJ2-1 TRBV4-2 TGTGCCAGCAGCCAAGACGGGGTATACAATGAGCAGTTCTTC CASSQDGVYNEQFF
NA NA TRBJ2-1 TRBV6-2/TRBV6-3 TGTGCCACACAGATTAGCTCCTACAATGAGCAGTTCTTC CATQISSYNEQFF
TRBD1 few TRBJ1-4 TRBV12-3/TRBV12-4 TGTGCCAGCAGGCTCCGGGACAGAAGGGGTGAAAAACTGTTTTTT CASRLRDRRGEKLFF
TRBD1 few TRBJ2-1 TRBV4-2 TGTGCCAGCAGCCAAGTTGGACAGGTGAATGAGCAGTTCTTC CASSQVGQVNEQFF
NA many TRBJ1-1 TRBV19 TGTGCCAGTACTGCGAGGGCGAACACTGAAGCTTTCTTT CASTARANTEAFF
TRBD1 NA TRBJ2-7 TRBV7-2 TGTGCCAGCAGCGATCCGGGACAGGGGGCGAACGAGCAGTACTTC CASSDPGQGANEQYF
NA many TRBJ2-1 TRBV7-8 TGTGCCAGCAGCTTAGGTGGGCGGAAATATACCTACAATGAGCAGTTCTTC CASSLGGRKYTYNEQFF
TRBD2 many TRBJ2-1 TRBV12-3/TRBV12-4 TGTGCCAGCAGCACCACTAGCGGGAGGGCCGGAATTGCCAATGAGCAGTTCTTC CASSTTSGRAGIANEQFF
TRBD2 NA TRBJ2-4 TRBV29-1 TGCAGCGTCGCGGGGACTAGCGGGAGGGCCGTGGCCAAAAACATTCAGTACTTC CSVAGTSGRAVAKNIQYF
NA NA TRBJ2-7 TRBV18 TGTGCCAGCTCACCCGACGCTTCCTACGAGCAGTACTTC CASSPDASYEQYF
TRBD1 many TRBJ1-1 TRBV27 TGTGCCAGCAGTCACGGACAGGGAGACGAAGCTTTCTTT CASSHGQGDEAFF
TRBD2 NA TRBJ2-7 TRBV27 TGTGCCAGCAGTTCCCTCCTCTCCGGACTAGCGGGAGGGCCGAGCGTCGAGCAGTACTTC CASSSLLSGLAGGPSVEQYF
TRBD2 NA TRBJ2-3 TRBV7-2 TGTGCCAGCAGCTTCTGGACTAGCGGGCTCACAGATACGCAGTATTTT CASSFWTSGLTDTQYF
NA NA TRBJ2-3 TRBV7-9 TGTGCCAGCAGCTTAGTAAAGGGCTACACAGATACGCAGTATTTT CASSLVKGYTDTQYF
TRBD1 many TRBJ2-3 TRBV12-3/TRBV12-4 TGTGCCAGCAGGCCCCAGGGGGTAGATACGCAGTATTTT CASRPQGVDTQYF
TRBD1 many TRBJ1-1 TRBV7-8 TGTGCCAGCAGCTTAGAGGGACAGGGGGTCGGGGCTTTCTTT CASSLEGQGVGAFF
TRBD1 NA TRBJ1-3 TRBV28 TGTGCCAGCAGTTTATATCGGACAGGGGGCACTGGAAACACCATATATTTT CASSLYRTGGTGNTIYF
TRBD2 NA TRBJ2-7 TRBV20-1 TGCAGTACCCGTCTAGCGGACTCCTACGAGCAGTACTTC CSTRLADSYEQYF
NA NA TRBJ1-2 TRBV5-1 TGCGCCAGCAGCTTGGTGGAACCCTATGGCTACACCTTC CASSLVEPYGYTF
TRBD2 NA TRBJ2-3 TRBV6-2/TRBV6-3 TGTGCCAGCAGTTACGGCGGGAGAAGCACAGATACGCAGTATTTT CASSYGGRSTDTQYF
NA many TRBJ1-5 TRBV12-3/TRBV12-4 TGTGCCAGCAGTTTCGAGGGTCGGGGTCAGCCCCAGCATTTT CASSFEGRGQPQHF
TRBD2 few TRBJ2-7 TRBV20-1 TGCAGTGCCACTGCTCAACCGGGACTAGCGCACTTC CSATAQPGLAHF
NA NA TRBJ2-2 TRBV18 TGTGCCAGCTCAGGCCTACTCTACACCGGGGAGCTGTTTTTT CASSGLLYTGELFF
NA many TRBJ1-2 TRBV29-1 TGCAGCGTTGAAGGTTATGGGGCTAACTATGGCTACACCTTC CSVEGYGANYGYTF
NA NA TRBJ2-2 TRBV5-1 TGCGCCAGCACGGGTAGACGGGACACCGGGGAGCTGTTTTTT CASTGRRDTGELFF